This is a list of T cell receptor beta chains from one sample in a study of cytomegalovirus exposure and HLA in healthy donors. The method was immunoSEQ multiplex PCR; TCRdb's version includes in-frame clones alone and lacks a portion of them. The sample holds some 190,000 clones, 86% seen once. The sample taken for sequencing was PBMCs. Receptor source: a woman in her 30s in good health and CMV-seronegative. The CDR3 runs from the conserved cysteine through the conserved F or W. The order of the fields is CDR3 protein, CDR3 DNA, J gene, clone size, V gene, D gene. D genes are given only for firm matches. Some rows have no size entry. The others give once, few or many, or a class for an expanded clone.

CDR3aa: CASSEQLGKNIQYF
CDR3nt: TGTGCCAGCAGTGAGCAACTCGGCAAAAACATTCAGTACTTC
j_gene: TRBJ2-4
abundance: .
v_gene: TRBV2
d_gene: .

CDR3aa: CASSLVAAGGYEQYF
CDR3nt: TGTGCCAGCAGCTTAGTAGCGGCAGGGGGCTACGAGCAGTACTTC
j_gene: TRBJ2-7
abundance: .
v_gene: TRBV7-8
d_gene: .

CDR3aa: CASTDPVGEGQNIQYF
CDR3nt: TGTGCCAGCACCGACCCGGTCGGGGAGGGGCAAAACATTCAGTACTTC
j_gene: TRBJ2-4
abundance: .
v_gene: TRBV6-6
d_gene: TRBD2

CDR3aa: CASSRTGRRYEQYF
CDR3nt: TGTGCCAGCAGCAGGACAGGGCGTCGTTACGAGCAGTACTTC
j_gene: TRBJ2-7
abundance: .
v_gene: TRBV6-1
d_gene: TRBD1

CDR3aa: CASSWTATGNYGYTF
CDR3nt: TGTGCCAGCAGCTGGACGGCGACAGGGAACTATGGCTACACCTTC
j_gene: TRBJ1-2
abundance: few
v_gene: TRBV5-5
d_gene: TRBD1

CDR3aa: CASSLVAGSPYNEQFF
CDR3nt: TGCGCCAGCAGCTTGGTCGCAGGGTCCCCCTACAATGAGCAGTTCTTC
j_gene: TRBJ2-1
abundance: .
v_gene: TRBV5-1
d_gene: .

CDR3aa: CASSGPRGGVYEQYF
CDR3nt: TGTGCCAGCAGCGGACCCAGGGGTGGGGTCTACGAGCAGTACTTC
j_gene: TRBJ2-7
abundance: .
v_gene: TRBV5-8
d_gene: .

CDR3aa: CALAGGPVLYEQFF
CDR3nt: TGTGCCCTAGCGGGAGGGCCAGTTCTGTATGAGCAGTTCTTC
j_gene: TRBJ2-1
abundance: .
v_gene: TRBV5-4
d_gene: TRBD2

CDR3aa: CASSLWGHGLAGEPHQETQYF
CDR3nt: TGTGCCAGCAGCTTATGGGGACACGGACTAGCGGGAGAGCCCCACCAAGAGACCCAGTACTTC
j_gene: TRBJ2-5
abundance: .
v_gene: TRBV28
d_gene: TRBD2

CDR3aa: CASIPPGLANEQFF
CDR3nt: TGTGCCAGCATCCCCCCCGGACTCGCTAATGAGCAGTTCTTC
j_gene: TRBJ2-1
abundance: .
v_gene: TRBV28
d_gene: .

CDR3aa: CASSSATGLAVYEQYF
CDR3nt: TGTGCCAGCAGTTCTGCAACTGGACTAGCGGTATACGAGCAGTACTTC
j_gene: TRBJ2-7
abundance: .
v_gene: TRBV27
d_gene: TRBD2

CDR3aa: CASSIQKNPYEQYF
CDR3nt: TGTGCCAGCAGTATACAGAAGAACCCCTACGAGCAGTACTTC
j_gene: TRBJ2-7
abundance: .
v_gene: TRBV6-1
d_gene: .

CDR3aa: CASSAINQPQHF
CDR3nt: TGTGCCAGCAGTGCCATCAATCAGCCCCAGCATTTT
j_gene: TRBJ1-5
abundance: .
v_gene: TRBV6-1
d_gene: .

CDR3aa: CASSFLDTSYEQYF
CDR3nt: TGTGCCAGCAGTTTTCTGGACACGAGCTACGAGCAGTACTTC
j_gene: TRBJ2-7
abundance: few
v_gene: TRBV27
d_gene: .

CDR3aa: CASRTLAGFTDTQYF
CDR3nt: TGTGCCAGCAGAACACTAGCGGGGTTCACAGATACGCAGTATTTT
j_gene: TRBJ2-3
abundance: once
v_gene: TRBV7-9
d_gene: TRBD2

CDR3aa: CASSPGGTVTQPQHF
CDR3nt: TGTGCCAGCAGTCCGGGCGGGACAGTGACTCAGCCCCAGCATTTT
j_gene: TRBJ1-5
abundance: once
v_gene: TRBV28
d_gene: TRBD1

CDR3aa: CATSRDIQDYEQYF
CDR3nt: TGTGCCACCAGCAGAGACATACAGGACTACGAGCAGTACTTC
j_gene: TRBJ2-7
abundance: .
v_gene: TRBV15
d_gene: .

CDR3aa: CASSWGAGGGHREFF
CDR3nt: TGTGCCAGCAGTTGGGGGGCAGGGGGAGGCCACCGCGAATTCTTC
j_gene: TRBJ2-1
abundance: .
v_gene: TRBV6-5
d_gene: .

CDR3aa: CASSLGLAGSSYNEQFF
CDR3nt: TGTGCCAGCAGCTTGGGGCTAGCGGGGAGCTCCTACAATGAGCAGTTCTTC
j_gene: TRBJ2-1
abundance: .
v_gene: TRBV5-6
d_gene: TRBD2

CDR3aa: CSVEVLGQAVHGYTF
CDR3nt: TGCAGCGTTGAAGTCCTAGGACAGGCTGTTCATGGCTACACCTTC
j_gene: TRBJ1-2
abundance: .
v_gene: TRBV29-1
d_gene: TRBD1

CDR3aa: CASSLAVGSYNEQFF
CDR3nt: TGTGCCAGCAGTTTAGCGGTGGGCTCCTACAATGAGCAGTTCTTC
j_gene: TRBJ2-1
abundance: .
v_gene: TRBV27
d_gene: .

CDR3aa: CASSLGLVSYNEQFF
CDR3nt: TGTGCCAGCAGCTTGGGACTAGTCTCCTACAATGAGCAGTTCTTC
j_gene: TRBJ2-1
abundance: .
v_gene: TRBV7-3
d_gene: TRBD2

CDR3aa: CSALRMGQGFTGELFF
CDR3nt: TGCAGCGCTCTTCGTATGGGACAGGGGTTCACCGGGGAGCTGTTTTTT
j_gene: TRBJ2-2
abundance: .
v_gene: TRBV29-1
d_gene: TRBD1

CDR3aa: CASSLEVAGPYYEQYF
CDR3nt: TGTGCCAGCAGCCTAGAGGTAGCGGGACCATACTACGAGCAGTACTTC
j_gene: TRBJ2-7
abundance: .
v_gene: TRBV11-2
d_gene: TRBD2

CDR3aa: CASRKPSGNTGELFF
CDR3nt: TGTGCCAGCAGAAAGCCTAGCGGGAACACCGGGGAGCTGTTTTTT
j_gene: TRBJ2-2
abundance: few
v_gene: TRBV6-5
d_gene: TRBD2

CDR3aa: CASSPTGFHNEQFF
CDR3nt: TGTGCCAGCAGCCCCACAGGTTTCCACAATGAGCAGTTCTTC
j_gene: TRBJ2-1
abundance: .
v_gene: TRBV11-3
d_gene: .

CDR3aa: CASSLDKNTEAFF
CDR3nt: TGTGCCAGCAGCCTTGACAAGAACACTGAAGCTTTCTTT
j_gene: TRBJ1-1
abundance: .
v_gene: TRBV13
d_gene: .

CDR3aa: CASSRSWGGPYNEQFF
CDR3nt: TGTGCCAGCAGCCGCTCCTGGGGAGGACCTTACAATGAGCAGTTCTTC
j_gene: TRBJ2-1
abundance: .
v_gene: TRBV28
d_gene: .

CDR3aa: CASGNLQGYEQYF
CDR3nt: TGTGCCAGCGGGAATCTACAGGGCTACGAGCAGTACTTC
j_gene: TRBJ2-7
abundance: few
v_gene: TRBV2
d_gene: .

CDR3aa: CASSQEMGRVNIQYF
CDR3nt: TGCGCCAGCAGCCAAGAAATGGGCAGGGTAAACATTCAGTACTTC
j_gene: TRBJ2-4
abundance: .
v_gene: TRBV4-1
d_gene: .

CDR3aa: CASSPKHTQPDTLGREGMQPQHF
CDR3nt: TGTGCCAGCAGCCCCAAGCACACCCAGCCGGACACCTTAGGACGGGAGGGGATGCAGCCCCAGCATTTT
j_gene: TRBJ1-5
abundance: few
v_gene: TRBV9
d_gene: .